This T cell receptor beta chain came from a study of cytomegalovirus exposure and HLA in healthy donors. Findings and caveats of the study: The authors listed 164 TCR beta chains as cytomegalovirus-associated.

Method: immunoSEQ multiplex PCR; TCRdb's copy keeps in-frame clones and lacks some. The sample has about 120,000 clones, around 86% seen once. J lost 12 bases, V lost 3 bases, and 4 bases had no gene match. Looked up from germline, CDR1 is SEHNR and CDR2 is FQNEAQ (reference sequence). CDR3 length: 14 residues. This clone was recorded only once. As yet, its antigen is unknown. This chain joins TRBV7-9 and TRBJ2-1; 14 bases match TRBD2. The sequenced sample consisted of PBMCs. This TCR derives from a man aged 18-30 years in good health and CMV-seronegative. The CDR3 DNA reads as TGTGCCAGCAGCTTGACTAGCGGGGGGGCCTGGCAGTTCTTC. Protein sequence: CASSLTSGGAWQFF.